This TCR beta chain emerged from a study of T cells in Graves' hyperthyroidism and ophthalmopathy. It was RNA transcripts that yielded the amplified TCR beta CDR3 regions. Initially, a first-round RT-PCR of the TCR CDR3 employed the HTBI primer set. MiXCR, run by TCRdb on the multiplex PCR reads, gives a single entry per CDR3 protein. The sample consists of about 520,000 distinct CDR3 sequences, under 25% of them appearing once. Germline lookup yields CDR1 SGDLS and CDR2 YYNGEE. The CDR3 sequence is 15 residues long. The ends were cut back, 4 bases at V and 6 bases at J, with 19 bases in the middle. This clonotype was found many times. Patients counted as stable if ophthalmopathy did not develop within 18 months.

The material sequenced was blood. This sequence joins TRBV9 and TRBJ1-2, with D possibly TRBD1 on 5 matching bases. This clonotype was sampled from a man between 18 and 35 years old with Graves' hyperthyroidism. The CDR3 DNA sequence: TGTGCCAGCAGCTCAGCCCGGCCGTCGGGGGATGGCTACACCTTC. Translated, it gives CASSSARPSGDGYTF.